One sample yielded the 26 T cell receptor beta chains listed below, sequenced in a study of Ad26.COV2.S vaccination and SARS-CoV-2 variants. Assay: immunoSEQ multiplex PCR; the TCRdb copy retains only in-frame clones and omits some. The data contain about 480,000 clones, 70% to 90% of them singletons. Noted treatment: approximately 18 received Ad26.COV2.S at low or high dose, single or two shots; five or six received placebo; per-sample allocation not given. Samples came from day 63 after the first vaccine or placebo injection. Sequencing used peripheral blood, obtained in a trial of Ad26.COV2.S vaccine versus placebo. These receptors all stem from a person aged 18-60 years who received the Ad26.COV2.S COVID-19 vaccine or a placebo.

The gene calls are TRBV3-1 (or the pseudogene TRBV3-2) and TRBJ2-3; possibly TRBD2 for D (5 bases). The germline V gene encodes CDR1 LGHDT and CDR2 YNNKEL (reference sequence). Trimming removed 0 bases from V and 7 bases from J, with 11 bases in between. CDR3 length: 14 amino acids. The CDR3 protein is CASSQDPGLNTQYF. The CDR3 DNA sequence: TGTGCCAGCAGCCAAGATCCCGGACTCAATACGCAGTATTTT.

This sequence joins TRBV30 and TRBJ2-7, with TRBD1 matching over 7 bases. The junction had 4 bases not matched to a gene; V was cut back by 3 bases and J by 5 bases. Germline V gene lookup returns CDR1 GTSNPN and CDR2 SVGIG (reference sequence). CDR3 length equals 12 residues. CDR3 DNA: TGTGCCTGGAGCCCGACAGGGAACGAGCAGTACTTC. This gives the protein CAWSPTGNEQYF.

This clone was detected only a few times. The chain recombines TRBV13 with TRBJ2-3, with no clear D. The V gene's germline CDR1 is PRHDT and CDR2 FYEKMQ (reference sequence). Trimming shortened V by 5 bases and J by 6 bases, and 9 bases separated the two germline ends. The CDR3 length is 12 residues. In DNA form, the CDR3 reads TGTGCCAGCAGCCCACACGGGGATACGCAGTATTTT. This encodes CASSPHGDTQYF.

The chain has TRBV5-6 and TRBJ1-1; TRBD1 aligns across 8 bases. Looked up from germline, CDR1 is SGHDT and CDR2 is YYEEEE. The CDR3 is made up of 16 amino acids. The J segment lost 1 base and the V segment lost 3 bases, leaving 8 bases of the junction unmatched. This CDR3 reads CASSYRGVISNTEAFF. The CDR3 DNA sequence: TGTGCCAGCAGCTACAGGGGGGTGATCTCGAACACTGAAGCTTTCTTT.

V usage is TRBV18 and J usage is TRBJ1-5; TRBD1 matches at 7 bases. The V gene end was trimmed by 3 bases and the J gene end by 7 bases; junction bases not matched to a gene: 6. The CDR3 has 14 amino acids. CDR1 KGHSH and CDR2 LQKENI come from the germline V gene. The CDR3 region is CASSPRQGTQPQHF. The CDR3 nucleotides read TGTGCCAGCTCACCTCGACAGGGTACCCAGCCCCAGCATTTT.

This chain joins TRBV24-1 and TRBJ1-2; D not certain. CDR1 and CDR2 from the germline V gene are KGHDR and SFDVKD. V was pared by 4 bases and J by 3 bases, with 11 bases between. This CDR3 contains 14 residues. The chain's CDR3 is CATSEHGFHYGYTF. CDR3 nucleotide sequence: TGTGCCACCAGTGAACACGGGTTTCACTATGGCTACACCTTC.

V and J are TRBV6-4 and TRBJ2-3; 7 bases are a match to TRBD1. CDR3 length: 15 residues. V lost 7 bases and J lost 2; bases outside the gene matches: 9. Germline lookup yields CDR1 MRHNA and CDR2 SNTAGT. CDR3: CASTDRTGITDTQYF. The CDR3 region has the DNA TGTGCCAGCACGGATCGGACAGGTATCACAGATACGCAGTATTTT.

The J gene is TRBJ2-1, the V gene TRBV19; 13 positions match TRBD2. The trim removed 4 bases at V and 8 bases at J, leaving 14 bases unmatched. CDR1 LNHDA and CDR2 SQIVND come from the germline V gene (reference sequence). The length of the CDR3 is 18 residues. CDR3 amino acids: CASSTFKLQTSGRYEQFF. Here the CDR3 DNA reads TGTGCCAGTAGTACATTCAAACTACAGACTAGCGGGAGGTATGAGCAGTTCTTC.

This clone has ten or more counts. J is TRBJ2-2 and V is TRBV9; 10 nucleotides line up with TRBD2. The junction had 15 bases not matched to a gene; V was cut back by 4 bases and J by 6 bases. The CDR3 extends over 18 amino acids. CDR1 and CDR2 from the germline V gene are SGDLS and YYNGEE. CDR3: CASSWGIGLAAGSGELFF. CDR3 in DNA: TGTGCCAGCAGCTGGGGGATCGGACTAGCGGCGGGGTCCGGGGAGCTGTTTTTT.

This clone was recorded only once. This rearrangement joins TRBV28 to TRBJ1-5; 9 bases fit TRBD1. CDR1 is MDHEN and CDR2 is SYDVKM in the germline V gene. V gave up 4 bases and J gave up 2 bases; unmatched junction bases: 3. The CDR3 totals 15 residues. CDR3 protein: CASSYRGRGNQPQHF. The CDR3 coding sequence is TGTGCCAGCAGTTACAGGGGGCGAGGCAATCAGCCCCAGCATTTT.

This chain connects TRBV28 to TRBJ2-7, with 11 bases aligning to TRBD1. CDR1 is MDHEN, CDR2 SYDVKM, per germline. The trim removed 4 bases at V and 5 bases at J, leaving 4 bases unmatched. The CDR3 covers 14 residues. CDR3 protein: CASSWDRGFDEQYF. CDR3 sequence (DNA): TGTGCCAGCAGTTGGGACAGGGGGTTCGACGAGCAGTACTTC. Looking up the rest from reference TRBV28 and TRBJ2-7 gives the full variable domain: DVKVTQSSRYLVKRTGEKVFLECVQDMDHENMFWYRQDPGLGLRLIYFSYDVKMKEKGDIPEGYSVSREKKERFSLILESASTNQTSMYLCASSWDRGFDEQYFGPGTRLTVT.

The chain combines TRBV6-5 with TRBJ1-1; no definite D call. The V gene's germline CDR1 is MNHEY and CDR2 SVGAGI. The CDR3 extends over 14 amino acids. V was cut by 2 bases and J by 0 bases, with 7 bases left in between. The CDR3 is CASSYDNLNTEAFF. The DNA for the CDR3 is TGTGCCAGCAGTTACGACAACTTGAACACTGAAGCTTTCTTT.

The rearrangement links TRBV2 to TRBJ2-2; weak D call: TRBD1 (6 bases). CDR3 length: 15 amino acids. The ends were cut back, 6 bases at V and 8 bases at J, with 19 bases in the middle. Germline values: CDR1 SNHLY, CDR2 FYNNEI. CDR3 coding DNA: TGTGCCAGCAGGAACTCCGGGACAAGAGAAGGGGAGCTGTTTTTT. Its translation is CASRNSGTREGELFF.

The chain joins TRBV7-2 to TRBJ2-1; D is unresolved. V lost 1 base and J lost 9, with 22 bases in between. CDR1 and CDR2 from the germline V gene are SGHTA and FQGNSA. This CDR3 is built from 17 residues. CDR3 coding DNA: TGTGCCAGCAGCTTAGTAAGAGGTCCCCGACGGATTACTGAGCAGTTCTTC. Its protein is CASSLVRGPRRITEQFF.

The genes are TRBV9 and TRBJ1-5; D not resolved. Germline V gene lookup returns CDR1 SGDLS and CDR2 YYNGEE. V lost 5 bases, J lost 2 bases, and 8 bases lay in between. This CDR3 has 13 amino acids. In DNA, the CDR3 is TGTGCCAGCAGTGGAGTGGGCAATCAGCCCCAGCATTTT. Its protein product is CASSGVGNQPQHF.

The chain recombines TRBV5-3 with TRBJ1-2; maybe TRBD1 (6 bases). Being an ORF, TRBV5-3 has a function that is uncertain. Trimming removed 7 bases from V and 1 base from J, with 14 bases in between. The CDR3 covers 14 residues. CDR3 protein: CARDPGTLNYGYTF. In nucleotides, the CDR3 is TGTGCCAGAGACCCCGGGACACTTAACTATGGCTACACCTTC.

The CDR3 bases are TGTGCCAGTAGTATTCAGGGTGGGGGCTATGGCTACACCTTC. Protein: CASSIQGGGYGYTF. The chain has TRBV19 and TRBJ1-2, with TRBD1 as a possible D gene (5 bases). The CDR3 loop spans 14 amino acids. The germline V and J ends were trimmed by 3 bases and 4 bases, with 12 bases remaining between them. Germline V lookup: CDR1 LNHDA, CDR2 SQIVND (reference sequence).

The chain uses TRBV28 and TRBJ1-5, with TRBD1 identical over 9 bases. The CDR3 is 16 residues long. The germline V gene has CDR1 MDHEN and CDR2 SYDVKM. With V trimmed by 7 bases and J by 4 bases, 11 bases remained unmatched. CDR3 region: CASTKPPGQGNQPQHF. The CDR3 nucleotides read TGTGCCAGCACCAAACCCCCGGGACAGGGTAATCAGCCCCAGCATTTT.

The gene calls are TRBV9 and TRBJ2-1; 12 positions match TRBD2. Germline lookup yields CDR1 SGDLS and CDR2 YYNGEE. This CDR3 contains 15 residues. V shed 0 bases and J 8 bases; nucleotides not matched to a gene: 3. This CDR3 reads CASSVAGTSGYEQFF. The CDR3 DNA reads as TGTGCCAGCAGCGTAGCCGGGACTAGCGGGTATGAGCAGTTCTTC.

This chain uses TRBV6-5 with TRBJ1-5; D call uncertain. The CDR3 totals 13 residues. V lost 2 bases and J lost 9, with 11 bases in between. The V gene's germline CDR1 is MNHEY and CDR2 SVGAGI. CDR3 region: CASSYGGVGPQHF. In nucleotides, the CDR3 is TGTGCCAGCAGTTACGGCGGGGTCGGGCCCCAGCATTTT.

This chain links TRBV27 with TRBJ1-4; D not certain. The CDR3 loop spans 16 amino acids. V was cut by 3 bases and J by 0 bases, with 11 bases left in between. Germline V gene data show CDR1 as MNHEY and CDR2 as SMNVEV (reference sequence). This chain's CDR3 is CASSFSIGATNEKLFF. In DNA form, the CDR3 reads TGTGCCAGCAGTTTTTCGATCGGTGCAACTAATGAAAAACTGTTTTTT.

The chain employs TRBV27 and TRBJ1-6, with D tentatively TRBD1 (5 bases). Germline CDR1 MNHEY, CDR2 SMNVEV (reference sequence). The V end was cut by 3 bases, the J end by 13 bases, with 10 bases between. The CDR3 spans 12 residues. CDR3 DNA: TGTGCCAGCAGTTTCAGGGCCCGGCCCCTCCACTTT. Encoded protein: CASSFRARPLHF.

The chain recombines TRBV9 with TRBJ2-1, with TRBD1 matching 7 bases. This CDR3 has 15 amino acids. Germline CDR1 is SGDLS and CDR2 is YYNGEE. Trimming took 3 bases from V and 3 from J; bases not matched to a gene: 6. The CDR3 reads CASSGTGSLYNEQFF. CDR3 DNA sequence: TGTGCCAGCAGCGGGACAGGTTCTCTCTACAATGAGCAGTTCTTC.

This clone was detected only a few times. The rearrangement joins TRBV30 to TRBJ1-3; D is unresolved. The germline gives CDR1 GTSNPN, CDR2 SVGIG (reference sequence). Trimming took off 4 bases at V and 0 bases at J, with 13 bases between the two ends. The CDR3 extends over 15 amino acids. The CDR3: CAWTKDWVSGNTIYF. CDR3 nucleotides: TGTGCCTGGACCAAGGACTGGGTCTCTGGAAACACCATATATTTT.

This chain connects TRBV2 to TRBJ2-7; the match to TRBD2 covers 11 bases. J was trimmed by 3 bases and V by 4 bases; bases with no gene match: 5. Germline values: CDR1 SNHLY, CDR2 FYNNEI. The CDR3 runs to 15 residues. CDR3 sequence (DNA): TGTGCCAGCAGTGGTAGCGGGAGGGTTCGCTACGAGCAGTACTTC. This encodes CASSGSGRVRYEQYF.

This chain joins TRBV2 and TRBJ2-1, with TRBD1 matching 9 bases. The CDR3 covers 13 residues. Germline V gives CDR1 SNHLY, CDR2 FYNNEI. V lost 7 bases to trimming and J lost 5 bases; unmatched junction nucleotides: 3. In DNA form, the CDR3 reads TGTGCCAGCACCGACAGGGGGAACAATGAGCAGTTCTTC. This translates into CASTDRGNNEQFF.